The 13 T cell receptor beta chains below were found in one sample sequenced in a study of CD4+ T cells in melanoma. Libraries were prepared by immunoSEQ multiplex PCR; TCRdb keeps only in-frame clonotypes and omits some of them. The sample has 15,000 to 20,000 clones; 83% are singletons. Source material: cells from a culture (not recorded whether cultured in vitro). These receptor sequences come from a human donor with melanoma.

The gene calls are TRBV10-3 and TRBJ2-3, with D possibly matching TRBD2 (5 bases). Trimming shortened V by 6 bases and J by 2 bases, and 6 bases separated the two germline ends. Germline V gene lookup returns CDR1 ENHRY and CDR2 SYGVKD. The CDR3 extends over 12 amino acids. The CDR3 region has the DNA TGTGCCATCAGGGAGGCCACAGATACGCAGTATTTT. Translating it yields CAIREATDTQYF.

The chain is built from TRBV29-1 and TRBJ1-1; a weak D match, TRBD1 (6 bases). The V end lost 7 bases, the J end lost 3 bases, and 15 bases lay between the germline ends. The CDR3 is 13 amino acids. The germline V gene has CDR1 SQVTM and CDR2 ANQGSEA. The CDR3: CSADRPADTEAFF. Here the CDR3 DNA reads TGCAGCGCAGACAGGCCCGCGGACACTGAAGCTTTCTTT.

The rearrangement joins TRBV23-1 to TRBJ2-7; tentatively, D is TRBD1 (6 bases). TRBV23-1 is treated as an ORF (open reading frame) with a function not yet certain. The CDR3 is 20 residues long. With 3 bases removed from V and 3 bases from J, the gap between germline ends came to 30 bases. This chain's CDR3 is CASSHSEIRDNGQWNYEQYF. Here the CDR3 DNA reads TGCGCCAGCAGTCACTCTGAGATCCGGGACAATGGCCAGTGGAACTACGAGCAGTACTTC.

V gene TRBV18 combines with J gene TRBJ1-2; a weak D match, TRBD1 (5 bases). Trimming took 3 bases from V and 4 from J, leaving 21 bases between them. The CDR3 length is 17 residues. Per germline, CDR1 KGHSH and CDR2 LQKENI. This CDR3 is CASSPVLRGQPSYGYTF. CDR3 bases: TGTGCCAGCTCACCTGTATTACGAGGACAACCGTCCTATGGCTACACCTTC.

This clone appeared a few times. The chain carries TRBV7-3 and TRBJ2-5, with 7 bases aligning to TRBD1. V dropped 5 bases and J dropped 4; count of bases not matched to a gene: 4. The CDR3 sequence is 13 residues long. CDR1 and CDR2 from the germline V gene are SGHTA and FQGTGA. As DNA, the CDR3 is TGTGCCAGCAGCGCCTACAGGGGAGAGACCCAGTACTTC. Amino acid sequence: CASSAYRGETQYF.

The chain has TRBV5-5 and TRBJ1-1; D is undetermined. The CDR3 extends over 13 amino acids. The germline V gene encodes CDR1 SGHKS and CDR2 YYEKEE (reference sequence). Trimming stripped 4 bases from V and 4 bases from J, with 11 bases between. Here the CDR3 reads CASSASGFTEAFF. The CDR3 DNA follows: TGTGCCAGCAGCGCTAGCGGGTTCACTGAAGCTTTCTTT. Full variable domain (rest looked up from reference TRBV5-5 and TRBJ1-1): DAGVTQSPTHLIKTRGQQVTLRCSPISGHKSVSWYQQVLGQGPQFIFQYYEKEERGRGNFPDRFSARQFPNYSSELNVNALLLGDSALYLCASSASGFTEAFFGQGTRLTVV.

The V call is TRBV27, the J call TRBJ2-7, with D perhaps assigned TRBD1 or TRBD2 (5 bases each). CDR1 and CDR2 from the germline V gene are MNHEY and SMNVEV (reference sequence). This CDR3 comprises 15 residues. The V gene lost 1 base and the J gene lost 0 bases, with 10 bases spanning the gap. In DNA form, the CDR3 reads TGTGCCAGCAGTTTATACCGGGACGGCTCCTACGAGCAGTACTTC. This translates into CASSLYRDGSYEQYF.

This CDR3 reads CASSVGPGGDLEQYF. The CDR3 nucleotides read TGCGCCAGCAGCGTGGGGCCCGGCGGGGACCTGGAGCAGTACTTC. The chain combines TRBV5-1 with TRBJ2-7; D is perhaps TRBD2 (6 bases). Trimming took off 4 bases at V and 7 bases at J, with 21 bases between the two ends. The CDR3 spans 15 residues. Germline CDR1 SGHRS, CDR2 YFSETQ. The variable domain in full, with the rest retrieved from reference TRBV5-1 and TRBJ2-7, is KAGVTQTPRYLIKTRGQQVTLSCSPISGHRSVSWYQQTPGQGLQFLFEYFSETQRNKGNFPGRFSGRQFSNSRSEMNVSTLELGDSALYLCASSVGPGGDLEQYFGPGTRLTVT.

The rearrangement joins TRBV27 to TRBJ2-6, with D perhaps given as TRBD1 or TRBD2 (7 bases each). V lost 5 bases and J lost 2, with 19 bases in between. The CDR3 covers 18 residues. From germline, CDR1 is MNHEY and CDR2 SMNVEV (reference sequence). In DNA form, the CDR3 reads TGTGCCAGCAGTACGAGACAGGGAGGGGTGACTGGGGCCAACGTCCTGACTTTC. It translates to CASSTRQGGVTGANVLTF.

The chain employs TRBV9 and TRBJ2-7; D gene uncertain. Germline CDR1 and CDR2: SGDLS and YYNGEE. Trimming removed 1 base from V and 0 bases from J, with 8 bases in between. The length of the CDR3 is 14 residues. CDR3 DNA sequence: TGTGCCAGCAGCGTATCTCCCAGCTCCTACGAGCAGTACTTC. This encodes CASSVSPSSYEQYF.

This rearrangement joins TRBV11-3 to TRBJ2-2; the D gene could be TRBD1 or TRBD2 (6 bases each). The germline CDR1 and CDR2 sequences are SGHNT and YENEEA. The CDR3 has 15 amino acids. V was shortened by 3 bases and J by 4 bases, with 12 bases between the two germline ends. CDR3 coding DNA: TGTGCCAGCAGCTTCCCGGGGGCGAGCACCGGGGAGCTGTTTTTT. It codes for CASSFPGASTGELFF. Based on the CDR3 plus reference TRBV11-3 and TRBJ2-2, the full variable domain is EAGVVQSPRYKIIEKKQPVAFWCNPISGHNTLYWYLQNLGQGPELLIRYENEEAVDDSQLPKDRFSAERLKGVDSTLKIQPAELGDSAVYLCASSFPGASTGELFFGEGSRLTVL.

This chain uses TRBV30 with TRBJ2-7; D is unresolved. The CDR3 is 12 residues long. Trimming removed 2 bases from V and 7 bases from J, with 12 bases in between. Germline V gene lookup returns CDR1 GTSNPN and CDR2 SVGIG (reference sequence). The DNA of the CDR3 is TGTGCCTGGAGTCTTGTACTTAATGAGCAGTACTTC. It encodes CAWSLVLNEQYF.

The chain employs TRBV5-1 and TRBJ2-5; TRBD2 aligns across 11 bases. Germline lookup yields CDR1 SGHRS and CDR2 YFSETQ. Germline trimming cut 1 base from V and 2 bases from J; bases unmatched to any gene: 4. The CDR3 length is 16 residues. CDR3 region: CASSLRPSGGQETQYF. In nucleotides, the CDR3 is TGCGCCAGCAGCTTGAGGCCTAGCGGGGGGCAAGAGACCCAGTACTTC. The full variable domain, rest sourced from reference TRBV5-1 and TRBJ2-5, is KAGVTQTPRYLIKTRGQQVTLSCSPISGHRSVSWYQQTPGQGLQFLFEYFSETQRNKGNFPGRFSGRQFSNSRSEMNVSTLELGDSALYLCASSLRPSGGQETQYFGPGTRLLVL.